A selection of T cell receptor beta chains follows, all from one sample in a study of cytomegalovirus exposure and HLA in healthy donors. Method: immunoSEQ multiplex PCR; TCRdb's copy keeps in-frame clones and lacks some. This sample has some 98,000 clones, with roughly 85% found just once. Input material: PBMCs. Receptors were obtained from a woman aged 25 to 39 in good health and CMV-seronegative. Each CDR3 is given with its conserved first and last residue. The D gene is left open where the match is weak. A row's size may be missing; if present it is once, few, many or a size class.

CDR3 protein: CASSARGNTGELFF
CDR3 DNA: TGTGCCAGCAGCGCCCGGGGAAACACCGGGGAGCTGTTTTTT
J gene: TRBJ2-2
V gene: TRBV28
D gene: NA
clone size: few

CDR3 protein: CASSFGDRGNTEAFF
CDR3 DNA: TGTGCCAGCAGCTTCGGGGACAGGGGAAACACTGAAGCTTTCTTT
J gene: TRBJ1-1
V gene: TRBV7-9
D gene: TRBD1
clone size: few

CDR3 protein: CASSSGGQPQHF
CDR3 DNA: TGTGCCAGCAGTTCGGGAGGCCAGCCCCAGCATTTT
J gene: TRBJ1-5
V gene: TRBV28
D gene: NA
clone size: once

CDR3 protein: CASRWFRARGTNEKLFF
CDR3 DNA: TGTGCCAGCAGGTGGTTCAGGGCCCGGGGGACTAATGAAAAACTGTTTTTT
J gene: TRBJ1-4
V gene: TRBV2
D gene: NA
clone size: NA

CDR3 protein: CASSLGPGDTQYF
CDR3 DNA: TGCGCCAGCAGCTTGGGGCCGGGGGATACGCAGTATTTT
J gene: TRBJ2-3
V gene: TRBV5-1
D gene: NA
clone size: NA

CDR3 protein: CASSSQGAVGNEQFF
CDR3 DNA: TGTGCCAGCTCGTCACAGGGGGCGGTGGGGAATGAGCAGTTCTTC
J gene: TRBJ2-1
V gene: TRBV18
D gene: TRBD1
clone size: NA

CDR3 protein: CASSPELAYGYTF
CDR3 DNA: TGTGCCAGCAGCCCCGAGTTAGCCTATGGCTACACCTTC
J gene: TRBJ1-2
V gene: TRBV27
D gene: NA
clone size: NA

CDR3 protein: CASSLRGSYEGEQYF
CDR3 DNA: TGTGCCAGCAGCTTAAGAGGGAGTTACGAGGGCGAGCAGTACTTC
J gene: TRBJ2-7
V gene: TRBV7-3
D gene: NA
clone size: NA

CDR3 protein: CASSFPNAGGPTDTQYF
CDR3 DNA: TGTGCCAGCAGCTTCCCAAACGCGGGAGGACCCACAGATACGCAGTATTTT
J gene: TRBJ2-3
V gene: TRBV5-4
D gene: TRBD2
clone size: NA

CDR3 protein: CASSFLGLEAFF
CDR3 DNA: TGTGCCAGCAGTTTCCTGGGGCTGGAAGCTTTCTTT
J gene: TRBJ1-1
V gene: TRBV28
D gene: NA
clone size: NA